This T cell receptor (beta chain) is from a study of long-term antiretroviral therapy in people with HIV. Germline V gene data show CDR1 as SGHTA and CDR2 as FQGNSA. V shed 3 bases and J 2 bases; nucleotides not matched to a gene: 1. This CDR3 is built from 15 residues. The sample holds one count of this clone. Other DNA sequences of this sample code for an identical CDR3. Every sample had roughly 1-11 million cryopreserved PBMC in it before DNA extraction. Researchers report immunoSEQ v3.0 was run at survey level. Using immunoSEQ multiplex PCR, the repertoire was profiled, and TCRdb retains in-frame clones only, with some absent. The sample contains about 20,000 clones, about nine tenths of which appear only once.

V usage is TRBV7-2 and J usage is TRBJ2-7, with TRBD2 identical over 13 bases. The material was unsorted PBMCs, obtained approximately 4.5 years before starting antiretroviral therapy. The clonotype comes from a woman under 40 with HIV. CDR3 nucleotide sequence: TGTGCCAGCAGCTTTACTAGCGGGGGGGCCTACGAGCAGTACTTC. Translated: CASSFTSGGAYEQYF.